Each of the 21 T cell receptor beta chains below was sequenced from the same sample in a study of shared clonotypes between healthy human individuals. Produced via immunoSEQ multiplex PCR; TCRdb's table is partial and in-frame only. The data show about 2.4 million clones, 80% to 95% seen once. The sequencing sample was made of naive CD4+ T cells from PBMCs. The sample's subset: CD45RA+ positively selected. All receptors derive from a man between 18 and 29 years old in good health. Some clones in this sample may be carry-over from other donors' samples.

The CDR3 bases are TGCGCCAGCAGCCGAGCACCGGACAATGAGCAGTTCTTC. Protein sequence: CASSRAPDNEQFF. The chain uses TRBV4-1 and TRBJ2-1; no clear D gene. The V end was cut by 4 bases, the J end by 5 bases, with 9 bases between. Germline CDR1 and CDR2: MGHRA and YSYEKL. The CDR3 is 13 residues long.

J is TRBJ2-7 and V is TRBV7-2; TRBD1 matches 8 bases. Per the germline V gene, CDR1 is SGHTA and CDR2 is FQGNSA. V lost 3 bases and J lost 5; bases outside the gene matches: 9. The CDR3 is 15 amino acids. As DNA, the CDR3 is TGTGCCAGCAGCTTTCGATTGGACAGGGTCCACGAGCAGTACTTC. This encodes CASSFRLDRVHEQYF. The entire variable domain, with the rest obtained from reference TRBV7-2 and TRBJ2-7, is as follows: GAGVSQSPSNKVTEKGKDVELRCDPISGHTALYWYRQSLGQGLEFLIYFQGNSAPDKSGLPSDRFSAERTGGSVSTLTIQRTQQEDSAVYLCASSFRLDRVHEQYFGPGTRLTVT.

The rearrangement uses TRBV5-1 and TRBJ2-7; 10 positions agree with TRBD2. The CDR3 has 19 residues. Trimming cost V 4 bases and J 2 bases; bases outside gene matches: 18. Germline CDR1 and CDR2: SGHRS and YFSETQ. The CDR3 here is CASSPGRLAGVSFAYEQYF. CDR3 sequence (DNA): TGCGCCAGCAGCCCTGGTCGGCTAGCGGGAGTGTCATTTGCCTACGAGCAGTACTTC.

The J gene is TRBJ1-1, the V gene TRBV30; 12 bases map to TRBD1. This CDR3 has 17 amino acids. The ends lost 0 bases at V and 6 bases at J; junction bases unmatched: 11. Germline loops: CDR1 GTSNPN, CDR2 SVGIG (reference sequence). In nucleotides, the CDR3 is TGTGCCTGGAGTGTACGGGACAGGGGGCTGGGTAGCGCTGAAGCTTTCTTT. Its translation: CAWSVRDRGLGSAEAFF.

This chain links TRBV14 with TRBJ1-1, with 7 bases matching TRBD1. The CDR3 totals 13 residues. The J segment lost 0 bases and the V segment lost 8 bases, leaving 3 bases of the junction unmatched. Germline CDR1 reads SGHDN; CDR2 reads FVKESK. CDR3 bases: TGTGCCAGCGGGGACAGACTGAACACTGAAGCTTTCTTT. Its translation: CASGDRLNTEAFF.

CDR3 sequence (DNA): TGTGCCAGCAGTTACTCGATTTCTGAGCATGGCTACACCTTC. The encoded protein is CASSYSISEHGYTF. The chain couples TRBV6-5 to TRBJ1-2; D not resolved. Germline CDR1 MNHEY, CDR2 SVGAGI. This CDR3 has 14 amino acids. V was cut by 0 bases and J by 6 bases, with 11 bases left in between.

The chain is built from TRBV29-1 and TRBJ2-7; no clear D gene. V shed 2 bases and J shed 6 bases, with 14 bases lying between them. The CDR3 totals 13 residues. In germline, CDR1 is SQVTM, CDR2 ANQGSEA. The CDR3: CSVELGFGGEQYF. The CDR3 DNA reads as TGCAGCGTTGAATTGGGATTCGGCGGCGAGCAGTACTTC.

The chain is built from TRBV5-5 and TRBJ1-2; a weak D match, TRBD1 (6 bases). Trimming cost V 3 bases and J 2 bases, with 11 bases left between them. The CDR3 has 14 amino acids. The germline CDR1 and CDR2 sequences are SGHKS and YYEKEE (reference sequence). CDR3 sequence (DNA): TGTGCCAGCAGCTCTCCCGACAGGAACTATGGCTACACCTTC. It encodes CASSSPDRNYGYTF.

The chain uses TRBV27 and TRBJ2-1, with 9 bases aligning to TRBD2. There are 14 residues in the CDR3. CDR1 and CDR2 from the germline V gene are MNHEY and SMNVEV (reference sequence). V shed 9 bases and J 9 bases; nucleotides not matched to a gene: 12. The CDR3 bases are TGTGCCAGTAGGACCGGGACTAGCAGGGGTGAGCAGTTCTTC. It translates to CASRTGTSRGEQFF.

The gene calls are TRBV25-1 and TRBJ2-5; D is ambiguous. V was shortened by 3 bases and J by 5 bases, with 16 bases between the two germline ends. This CDR3 is built from 15 residues. Germline CDR1 reads MGHDK; CDR2 reads SYGVNS. CDR3 coding DNA: TGTGCCAGCAGTGACTCATCCCTCTCCCTGGAGACCCAGTACTTC. Translating it yields CASSDSSLSLETQYF. The variable domain in full, with the rest retrieved from reference TRBV25-1 and TRBJ2-5, is EADIYQTPRYLVIGTGKKITLECSQTMGHDKMYWYQQDPGMELHLIHYSYGVNSTEKGDLSSESTVSRIRTEHFPLTLESARPSHTSQYLCASSDSSLSLETQYFGPGTRLLVL.

This clone was recorded only once. The rearrangement uses TRBV11-3 and TRBJ2-7; 8 bases are shared with TRBD2. This CDR3 region has 15 residues. With V trimmed by 1 base and J by 5 bases, 7 bases remained unmatched. Germline assignment: CDR1 SGHNT and CDR2 YENEEA. DNA of the CDR3: TGTGCCAGCAGCTTAGGTGAAGCGGGAGCGAACGAGCAGTACTTC. Translated: CASSLGEAGANEQYF.

The V and J genes are TRBV28 and TRBJ2-7; the D gene is possibly TRBD1 (7 bases). Germline-derived CDR1 and CDR2 are MDHEN and SYDVKM. The CDR3 has 15 residues. Trimming left V 6 bases short and J 2 bases short, with 17 bases between. The CDR3 coding sequence is TGTGCCAGCAGGTTAGACAGCAGGGGGGCCTACGAGCAGTACTTC. Translating gives CASRLDSRGAYEQYF.

CDR3 loop: CASSSGRGYSGANVLTF. CDR3 DNA: TGTGCCAGCAGCAGCGGTCGTGGCTACTCTGGGGCCAACGTCCTGACTTTC. The V and J genes are TRBV7-2 and TRBJ2-6; D may be TRBD2 (5 bases). The V end lost 5 bases, the J end lost 0 bases, and 14 bases lay between the germline ends. In germline, CDR1 is SGHTA, CDR2 FQGNSA. This CDR3 has 17 amino acids.

The chain is built from TRBV6-4 and TRBJ2-1; TRBD1 or TRBD2 may be the D gene (5 bases each). Trimming pared 6 bases from V and 6 bases from J, leaving 12 bases between. CDR1 is MRHNA and CDR2 is SNTAGT in the germline V gene. This CDR3 region has 13 residues. DNA for the CDR3: TGTGCCAGCAGCTCTCAGGGAGCCAATGAGCAGTTCTTC. Amino acid sequence: CASSSQGANEQFF.

The J gene is TRBJ1-5, the V gene TRBV19; 8 bases map to TRBD1. The CDR3 runs 15 residues. Trimming cost V 10 bases and J 7 bases; bases outside gene matches: 15. Germline assignment: CDR1 LNHDA and CDR2 SQIVND (reference sequence). The CDR3 protein is CAINRGEWPTQPQHF. CDR3 sequence (DNA): TGTGCCATTAACAGGGGGGAGTGGCCGACCCAGCCCCAGCATTTT.

The gene calls are TRBV10-2 and TRBJ1-1, with a weak D call TRBD1 (6 bases). V lost 10 bases to trimming and J lost 3 bases, with 21 bases between them. This CDR3 is 15 amino acids long. Germline CDR1 WSHSY, CDR2 SAAADI. The CDR3 coding sequence is TGCGCCACTTCCGCGCGTACAGGGTGGGACACTGAAGCTTTCTTT. It codes for CATSARTGWDTEAFF.

The V and J genes are TRBV6-1 and TRBJ2-1, with 7 bases matching TRBD1. Germline V gene data show CDR1 as MNHNS and CDR2 as SASEGT. V was clipped by 6 bases and J by 0 bases; unmatched bases: 5. This CDR3 has 15 residues. For the CDR3, the DNA is TGTGCCAGCAGGAAGGGGGACAGCTCCTACAATGAGCAGTTCTTC. Its protein product is CASRKGDSSYNEQFF.

The chain couples TRBV11-2 to TRBJ2-5, with D possibly being TRBD2 (6 bases). The CDR3 loop spans 16 amino acids. V was clipped by 3 bases and J by 4 bases, with 18 bases between them. The germline V gene has CDR1 SGHAT and CDR2 FQNNGV. The CDR3 region has the DNA TGTGCCAGCAGCTTCGATGCGGGAAGGAGTAGAGAGACCCAGTACTTC. Its translation is CASSFDAGRSRETQYF.

The chain employs TRBV6-5 and TRBJ2-7; D is possibly TRBD1 or TRBD2 (5 bases each). CDR1 is MNHEY, CDR2 SVGAGI, per germline. Trimming took 6 bases from V and 7 from J, leaving 13 bases between them. CDR3 size: 12 residues. The chain's CDR3 is CASRNGWGEQYF. CDR3 DNA sequence: TGTGCCAGCAGAAACGGTTGGGGGGAGCAGTACTTC.

The chain recombines TRBV18 with TRBJ2-5, with D possibly TRBD1 on 6 matching bases. Germline lookup yields CDR1 KGHSH and CDR2 LQKENI. Deletions cut 3 bases from V and 7 bases from J, with 12 bases between. The CDR3 totals 13 residues. The chain's CDR3 is CASSPDRMVTQYF. For the CDR3, the DNA is TGTGCCAGCTCACCCGACAGGATGGTGACCCAGTACTTC.

V and J are TRBV7-2 and TRBJ2-2; 8 bases are a match to TRBD2. V lost 5 bases and J lost 4; bases outside the gene matches: 3. The CDR3 totals 14 residues. The V gene's germline CDR1 is SGHTA and CDR2 FQGNSA. CDR3 in amino acids: CASSGGLVTGELFF. CDR3 nucleotide sequence: TGTGCCAGCAGCGGGGGACTAGTCACCGGGGAGCTGTTTTTT.